This record looks at one T cell receptor (beta chain) sequence and its context. Its specificity is unknown. Profiling relied on immunoSEQ multiplex PCR, and the TCRdb table lists in-frame clones only, not all of them. The profile covers over 200,000 clones, with around 88% appearing a single time and about 3% taken by the ten largest. This entry belongs to a study of cytomegalovirus exposure and HLA in healthy donors. Study-wide points: Specificity for CMV antigens was confirmed in vitro for a few of the CMV-associated chains.

Germline V lookup: CDR1 MNHEY, CDR2 SMNVEV (reference sequence). V dropped 5 bases and J dropped 5; count of bases not matched to a gene: 2. The CDR3 covers 13 residues. The clonotype originates from a woman younger than 30 in good health and CMV-seronegative. The sample comprised PBMCs. This chain links TRBV27 with TRBJ2-3, with TRBD2 identical over 9 bases. The DNA of the CDR3 is TGTGCCAGCAGTACTAGCGGGCGAGATACGCAGTATTTT. It translates to CASSTSGRDTQYF.